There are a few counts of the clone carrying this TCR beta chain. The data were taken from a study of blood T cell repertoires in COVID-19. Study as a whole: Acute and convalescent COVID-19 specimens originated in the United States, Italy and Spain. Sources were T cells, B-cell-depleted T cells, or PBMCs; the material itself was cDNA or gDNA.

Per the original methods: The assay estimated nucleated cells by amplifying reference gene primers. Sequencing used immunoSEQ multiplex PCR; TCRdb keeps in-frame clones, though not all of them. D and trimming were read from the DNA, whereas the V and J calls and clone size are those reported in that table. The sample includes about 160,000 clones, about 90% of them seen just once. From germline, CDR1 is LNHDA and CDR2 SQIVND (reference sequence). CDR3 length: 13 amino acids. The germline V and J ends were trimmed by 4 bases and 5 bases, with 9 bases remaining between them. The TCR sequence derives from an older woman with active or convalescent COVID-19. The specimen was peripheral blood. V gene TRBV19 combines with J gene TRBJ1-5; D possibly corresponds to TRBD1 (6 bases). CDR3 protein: CASSKDRYQPQHF. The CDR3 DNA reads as TGTGCCAGTAGTAAGGACAGATATCAGCCCCAGCATTTT.